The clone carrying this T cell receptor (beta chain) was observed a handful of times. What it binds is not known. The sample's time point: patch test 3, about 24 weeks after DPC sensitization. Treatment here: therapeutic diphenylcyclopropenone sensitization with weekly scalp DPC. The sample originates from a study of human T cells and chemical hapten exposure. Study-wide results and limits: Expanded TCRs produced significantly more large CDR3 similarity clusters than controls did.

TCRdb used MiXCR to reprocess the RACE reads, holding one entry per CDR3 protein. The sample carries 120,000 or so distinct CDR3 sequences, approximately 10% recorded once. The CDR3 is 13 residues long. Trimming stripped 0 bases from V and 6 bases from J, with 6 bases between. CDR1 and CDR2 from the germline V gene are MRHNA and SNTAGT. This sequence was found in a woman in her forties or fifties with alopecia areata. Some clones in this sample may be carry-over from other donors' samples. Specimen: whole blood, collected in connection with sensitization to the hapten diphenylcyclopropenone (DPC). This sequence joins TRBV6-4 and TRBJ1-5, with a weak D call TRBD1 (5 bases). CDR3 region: CASSDSGAQPQHF. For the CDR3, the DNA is TGTGCCAGCAGTGACTCAGGGGCTCAGCCCCAGCATTTT.